A selection of T cell receptor beta chains follows, all from one sample in a study of shared clonotypes between healthy human individuals. Here immunoSEQ multiplex PCR was the method, and the copy in TCRdb shows in-frame clones only, minus some. The repertoire has about 79,000 clones, 50% to 70% of them found once; the top ten carry under 65%. The specimen was memory CD8+ T cells sorted from blood. All receptors derive from a man aged 25-45 years in good health. CDR3s include the opening cysteine and the closing phenylalanine or tryptophan. The D gene is left open where the match is weak. The size field is filled for only some rows; it gives once, few, many or a size class.

>-|TRBJ2-1|-|TRBV6-4
CASSEEGVGEQFF
TGTGCCAGCAGTGAAGAAGGAGTTGGTGAGCAGTTCTTC
>-|TRBJ2-5|-|TRBV5-1
CASSLGGSGGETQYF
TGCGCCAGCAGCTTGGGGGGTAGCGGAGGGGAGACCCAGTACTTC
>-|TRBJ2-1|-|TRBV25-1
CASSESPAAGKGRNEQFF
TGTGCCAGCAGTGAATCCCCAGCGGCAGGGAAAGGTAGAAATGAGCAGTTCTTC
>-|TRBJ1-1|-|TRBV5-1
CASSFGLRRFF
TGCGCCAGCAGCTTTGGTCTTAGGCGGTTCTTT
>many|TRBJ2-2|-|TRBV7-8
CASSLQQLNTGELFF
TGTGCCAGCAGCTTACAACAATTAAACACCGGGGAGCTGTTTTTT
>-|TRBJ2-3|TRBD2|TRBV6-6
CASSSLAGGVSDTQYF
TGTGCCAGCAGTTCGCTAGCGGGAGGGGTCTCAGATACGCAGTATTTT
>-|TRBJ2-7|TRBD2|TRBV2
CAGRGTSGKGEQYF
TGTGCCGGACGGGGGACTAGCGGGAAGGGCGAGCAGTACTTC
>many|TRBJ2-7|-|TRBV10-3
CAISETGSYEQYF
TGTGCCATCAGTGAAACAGGGAGCTACGAGCAGTACTTC
>-|TRBJ2-7|TRBD1|TRBV6-6
CASSNTGAYEQYF
TGTGCCAGCAGTAATACAGGGGCCTACGAGCAGTACTTC
>few|TRBJ2-2|-|TRBV5-3
CARSLARNPNTGELFF
TGTGCCAGAAGCTTGGCCAGAAACCCGAACACCGGGGAGCTGTTTTTT
>-|TRBJ1-2|TRBD1|TRBV27
CASSLRGPAYGYTF
TGTGCCAGCAGCCTCAGGGGGCCCGCCTATGGCTACACCTTC
>many|TRBJ1-3|-|TRBV5-1
CASSPADSGNTIYF
TGCGCCAGCAGCCCGGCGGACTCTGGAAACACCATATATTTT
>-|TRBJ2-7|TRBD2|TRBV27
CASSLAGASYEQYF
TGTGCCAGCAGCTTAGCGGGAGCGAGCTACGAGCAGTACTTC
>-|TRBJ2-5|-|TRBV27
CASSSTKQVKETQYF
TGTGCCAGCAGTTCCACAAAACAGGTGAAAGAGACCCAGTACTTC
>-|TRBJ2-1|-|TRBV25-1
CASTPEEFEFNEQFF
TGTGCCAGCACCCCCGAGGAGTTTGAATTTAATGAGCAGTTCTTC
>-|TRBJ2-7|-|TRBV6-1
CASSEVDYEQYF
TGTGCCAGCAGTGAAGTTGACTACGAGCAGTACTTC
>-|TRBJ2-2|TRBD2|TRBV6-1
CASTLLSGGHGELFF
TGTGCCAGCACCCTATTAAGCGGGGGACACGGGGAGCTGTTTTTT
>-|TRBJ2-1|-|TRBV7-9
CASSAGNRDEQFF
TGTGCCAGCAGTGCAGGGAATAGAGATGAGCAGTTCTTC
>once|TRBJ2-7|-|TRBV11-2
CASSLVTQLPYEQYF
TGTGCCAGCAGCTTAGTGACCCAACTTCCCTACGAGCAGTACTTC
>-|TRBJ2-7|-|TRBV11-2
CASSLDLGRAWEQYF
TGTGCCAGCAGCTTAGATCTGGGAAGAGCGTGGGAGCAGTACTTC
>many|TRBJ2-1|TRBD1|TRBV7-8
CASSPDGTGGPRSYNEQFF
TGTGCCAGCAGCCCGGACGGGACAGGGGGCCCCCGAAGTTACAATGAGCAGTTCTTC
>many|TRBJ2-7|-|TRBV6-1
CASRAPNYEQYF
TGTGCCAGCAGGGCCCCCAATTACGAGCAGTACTTC
>few|TRBJ1-5|-|TRBV28
CASSLGRKVDEPQHF
TGTGCCAGCAGTTTGGGGAGGAAAGTAGATGAGCCCCAGCATTTT
>-|TRBJ1-5|-|TRBV19
CASSMDGSSNQPQHF
TGTGCCAGTAGTATGGACGGATCCTCCAATCAGCCCCAGCATTTT
>-|TRBJ2-5|-|TRBV13
CASSFWGREETQYF
TGTGCCAGCAGCTTCTGGGGCAGAGAAGAGACCCAGTACTTC
>-|TRBJ2-7|-|TRBV2
CASRGPDSREQYF
TGTGCCAGCAGGGGGCCGGACTCTCGCGAGCAGTACTTC
>few|TRBJ1-4|-|TRBV7-6
CASSLGAGEKLFF
TGTGCCAGCAGCTTAGGGGCGGGGGAAAAACTGTTTTTT
>few|TRBJ2-7|-|TRBV4-1
CASSQLMGREQYF
TGCGCCAGCAGCCAATTGATGGGACGCGAGCAGTACTTC
>-|TRBJ1-2|-|TRBV14
CASSQTDRNGNGYTF
TGTGCCAGCAGCCAGACAGACAGGAACGGAAATGGCTACACCTTC
>-|TRBJ2-5|-|TRBV15
CATTPGGQETQYF
TGTGCCACCACCCCCGGAGGTCAAGAGACCCAGTACTTC
>-|TRBJ1-1|TRBD1|TRBV28
CASSLRDRALNTEAFF
TGTGCCAGCAGCCTCCGGGACAGGGCCCTGAACACTGAAGCTTTCTTT
>few|TRBJ1-1|-|TRBV18
CASSLEGEGTEAFF
TGTGCCAGCTCACTAGAGGGGGAGGGCACTGAAGCTTTCTTT
>-|TRBJ1-4|TRBD1|TRBV7-9
CASSLGTGGTNEKLFF
TGTGCCAGCAGTCTAGGGACAGGGGGCACTAATGAAAAACTGTTTTTT
>-|TRBJ2-7|-|TRBV5-4
CASSWGGGSSYEQYF
TGTGCCAGCAGCTGGGGAGGGGGGAGCTCCTACGAGCAGTACTTC
>-|TRBJ1-1|-|TRBV25-1
CASSEFGGVAMNTEAFF
TGTGCCAGCAGTGAATTCGGCGGTGTAGCCATGAACACTGAAGCTTTCTTT
>-|TRBJ2-7|TRBD2|TRBV4-1
CASSQDFAGGQYEQYF
TGCGCCAGCAGCCAAGATTTCGCGGGAGGGCAATACGAGCAGTACTTC
>many|TRBJ2-7|TRBD2|TRBV9
CASSPWTSGNYEQYF
TGTGCCAGCAGTCCCTGGACTAGCGGAAACTACGAGCAGTACTTC
>-|TRBJ2-1|-|TRBV6-1
CASSEEWSGGGEQFF
TGTGCCAGCAGTGAAGAATGGTCAGGGGGAGGGGAGCAGTTCTTC
>-|TRBJ1-5|-|TRBV4-1
CASSPQANQPQHF
TGCGCCAGCAGCCCACAGGCCAATCAGCCCCAGCATTTT
>-|TRBJ2-2|-|TRBV7-8
CASSLSGVNTGELFF
TGTGCCAGCAGCTTATCAGGGGTCAACACCGGGGAGCTGTTTTTT
>-|TRBJ2-7|TRBD1|TRBV18
CASSPDRARDRAPAYEQYF
TGTGCCAGCTCACCGGACCGCGCGAGGGACAGGGCTCCAGCCTACGAGCAGTACTTC
>-|TRBJ2-7|-|TRBV5-1
CASSLRGGPYEQYF
TGCGCCAGCAGCTTACGGGGCGGACCCTACGAGCAGTACTTC
>-|TRBJ2-1|-|TRBV4-2
CASSQGVRGAAYNEQFF
TGTGCCAGCAGCCAAGGGGTCCGCGGGGCAGCCTACAATGAGCAGTTCTTC
>-|TRBJ2-2|TRBD1|TRBV7-9
CASSLNLGQGTGELFF
TGTGCCAGCAGCCTAAACCTGGGACAGGGGACCGGGGAGCTGTTTTTT
>-|TRBJ2-5|TRBD2|TRBV14
CASSKRVLAGGLETQYF
TGTGCCAGCAGCAAAAGAGTCCTAGCGGGAGGTCTAGAGACCCAGTACTTC
>-|TRBJ2-3|TRBD2|TRBV2
CASKREAEVTDTQYF
TGTGCCAGTAAGCGGGAGGCAGAAGTCACAGATACGCAGTATTTT
>-|TRBJ1-5|-|TRBV7-9
CASSLINQPQHF
TGTGCCAGCAGCTTGATAAATCAGCCCCAGCATTTT
>few|TRBJ2-7|-|TRBV11-3
CASSDEGREQYF
TGTGCCAGCAGCGACGAGGGGAGGGAGCAGTACTTC
>-|TRBJ2-7|-|TRBV9
CASSPGSSYEQYF
TGTGCCAGCAGCCCAGGGTCCTCCTACGAGCAGTACTTC
>-|TRBJ2-1|-|TRBV7-9
CASSLAGSYNEQFF
TGTGCCAGCAGCTTAGCGGGTAGCTACAATGAGCAGTTCTTC
>-|TRBJ2-7|-|TRBV27
CASSSRTGEQYF
TGTGCCAGCAGTTCGCGAACGGGAGAGCAGTACTTC
>medium-sized|TRBJ2-5|-|TRBV29-1
CSVEVDLGETQYF
TGCAGCGTTGAAGTCGACCTCGGGGAGACCCAGTACTTC
>few|TRBJ2-1|-|TRBV13
CASSLAGYNEQFF
TGTGCCAGCAGCTTAGCGGGATACAATGAGCAGTTCTTC
>-|TRBJ2-7|-|TRBV11-2
CASSLEGSYEQYF
TGTGCCAGCAGCTTAGAGGGGTCCTACGAGCAGTACTTC
>-|TRBJ2-2|-|TRBV27
CASSPTQGTGELFF
TGTGCCAGCAGTCCGACACAGGGCACCGGGGAGCTGTTTTTT
>-|TRBJ2-7|-|TRBV25-1
CASTDPQADSYEQYF
TGTGCCAGCACCGATCCCCAGGCTGACTCCTACGAGCAGTACTTC
>-|TRBJ1-2|-|TRBV7-2
CASSLGRWGYTF
TGTGCCAGCAGCTTAGGACGGTGGGGCTACACCTTC